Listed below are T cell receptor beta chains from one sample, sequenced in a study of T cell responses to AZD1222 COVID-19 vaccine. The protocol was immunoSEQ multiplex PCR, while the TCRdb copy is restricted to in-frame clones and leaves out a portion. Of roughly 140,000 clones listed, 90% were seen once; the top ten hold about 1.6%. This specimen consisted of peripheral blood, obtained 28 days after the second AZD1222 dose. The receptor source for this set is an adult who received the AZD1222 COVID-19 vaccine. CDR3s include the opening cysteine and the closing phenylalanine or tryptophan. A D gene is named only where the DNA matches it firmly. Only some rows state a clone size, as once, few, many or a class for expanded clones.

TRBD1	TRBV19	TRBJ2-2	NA	CASSLTGTGNTGELFF	TGTGCCAGTAGTCTTACCGGGACAGGGAACACCGGGGAGCTGTTTTTT
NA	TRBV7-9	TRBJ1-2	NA	CASSLESGYTF	TGTGCCAGCAGCTTAGAAAGTGGCTACACCTTC
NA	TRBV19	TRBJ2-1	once	CASSSSGNNEQFF	TGTGCCAGTAGTAGTAGCGGAAACAATGAGCAGTTCTTC
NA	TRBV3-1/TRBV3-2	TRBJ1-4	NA	CASSHRGGTNEKLFF	TGTGCCAGCAGCCACCGAGGAGGAACTAATGAAAAACTGTTTTTT
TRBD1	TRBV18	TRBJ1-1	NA	CASSPRQGRRVNEAFF	TGTGCCAGCTCACCCCGACAGGGCAGGAGGGTAAATGAAGCTTTCTTT
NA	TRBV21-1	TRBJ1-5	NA	CASRPNPGHSSLPQHF	TGTGCCAGCAGGCCCAATCCGGGACATAGCTCGCTGCCCCAGCATTTT
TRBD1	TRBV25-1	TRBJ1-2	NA	CASSGRDRVYGYTF	TGTGCCAGCAGTGGTAGGGACAGGGTCTATGGCTACACCTTC
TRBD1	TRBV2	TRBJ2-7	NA	CASRDRAYEQYF	TGTGCCAGCAGGGACAGGGCCTACGAGCAGTACTTC
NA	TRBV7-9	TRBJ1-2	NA	CASSKAGSSNYGYTF	TGTGCCAGCAGCAAAGCTGGCAGCTCTAACTATGGCTACACCTTC
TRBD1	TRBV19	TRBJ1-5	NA	CAGGTGSNQPQHF	TGTGCCGGGGGGACAGGTAGTAATCAGCCCCAGCATTTT
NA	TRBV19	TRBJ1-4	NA	CASSISITTNEKLFF	TGTGCCAGTAGTATCTCAATAACAACTAATGAAAAACTGTTTTTT
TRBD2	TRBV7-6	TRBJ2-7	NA	CASSLALPSTSGGAIEQYF	TGTGCCAGCAGCTTAGCGCTTCCCTCGACTAGCGGGGGGGCGATCGAGCAGTACTTC
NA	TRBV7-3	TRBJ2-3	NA	CASSPGFGWATDTQYF	TGTGCCAGCAGCCCCGGATTCGGGTGGGCCACAGATACGCAGTATTTT
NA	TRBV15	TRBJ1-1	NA	CATSRDSVNTEAFF	TGTGCCACCAGCAGGGACAGTGTGAACACTGAAGCTTTCTTT
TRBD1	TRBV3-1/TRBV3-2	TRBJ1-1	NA	CASSRDRGTEAFF	TGTGCCAGCAGCAGAGACAGGGGTACTGAAGCTTTCTTT
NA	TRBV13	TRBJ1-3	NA	CASSSGWTLSGNTIYF	TGTGCCAGCAGCTCGGGATGGACACTCTCTGGAAACACCATATATTTT
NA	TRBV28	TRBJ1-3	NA	CASSSRWVWATIYF	TGTGCCAGCAGTTCCCGATGGGTATGGGCCACCATATATTTT
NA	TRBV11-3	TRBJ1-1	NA	CASSYDSNTEAFF	TGTGCCAGCAGCTACGATTCGAACACTGAAGCTTTCTTT
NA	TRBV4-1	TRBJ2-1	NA	CASSQETGPPLNEQFF	TGCGCCAGCAGCCAAGAGACGGGGCCCCCACTCAATGAGCAGTTCTTC
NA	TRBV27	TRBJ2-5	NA	CASSFRGETQYF	TGTGCCAGCAGTTTCCGGGGAGAGACCCAGTACTTC
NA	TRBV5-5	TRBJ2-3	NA	CASSRGARTDTQYF	TGTGCCAGCAGCCGGGGGGCCCGCACAGATACGCAGTATTTT
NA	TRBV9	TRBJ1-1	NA	CASSAYGRNTEAFF	TGTGCCAGCAGCGCTTATGGTCGGAACACTGAAGCTTTCTTT
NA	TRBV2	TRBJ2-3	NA	CASNIGKDTQYF	TGTGCCAGCAACATCGGGAAAGATACGCAGTATTTT
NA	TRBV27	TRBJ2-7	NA	CASRATTTYEQYF	TGTGCCAGCAGGGCCACTACCACCTACGAGCAGTACTTC
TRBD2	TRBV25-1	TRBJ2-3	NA	CASSEYGGVTDTQYF	TGTGCCAGCAGTGAATACGGGGGGGTCACAGATACGCAGTATTTT
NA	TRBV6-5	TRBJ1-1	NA	CASRWDPRDTEAFF	TGTGCCAGCAGATGGGACCCGAGGGACACTGAAGCTTTCTTT
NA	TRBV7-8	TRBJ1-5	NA	CASSSRGDQPQHF	TGTGCCAGCAGCAGTCGGGGGGATCAGCCCCAGCATTTT
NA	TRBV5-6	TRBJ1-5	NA	CASSLAQDPGPQHF	TGTGCCAGCAGCTTGGCCCAGGACCCCGGGCCCCAGCATTTT
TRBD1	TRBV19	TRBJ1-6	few	CATWTGRVFETGKSPLHF	TGTGCCACGTGGACAGGGCGAGTTTTCGAGACAGGGAAATCACCCCTCCACTTT
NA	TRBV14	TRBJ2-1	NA	CASSQDRVPSNEQFF	TGTGCCAGCAGCCAAGACAGGGTGCCCTCCAATGAGCAGTTCTTC
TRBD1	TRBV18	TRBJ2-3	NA	CASSPDRDRVGPDTQYF	TGTGCCAGCTCACCCGACCGGGACAGGGTGGGCCCAGATACGCAGTATTTT
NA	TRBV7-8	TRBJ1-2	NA	CASRPSGTLNYGYTF	TGTGCCAGCAGACCTTCCGGGACACTGAACTATGGCTACACCTTC
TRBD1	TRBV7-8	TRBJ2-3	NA	CASSQGQYRTDTQYF	TGTGCCAGCAGCCAGGGACAGTACCGCACAGATACGCAGTATTTT
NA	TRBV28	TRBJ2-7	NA	CASPPPGSNAFRSYEQYF	TGTGCCAGCCCCCCACCGGGGTCAAACGCCTTTCGCTCCTACGAGCAGTACTTC
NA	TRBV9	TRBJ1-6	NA	CASSGGNSSPLHF	TGTGCCAGCAGCGGGGGAAATTCTTCACCCCTCCACTTT
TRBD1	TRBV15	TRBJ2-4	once	CATSRDRGSGRNIQYF	TGTGCCACCAGCAGAGACAGGGGGTCGGGGAGAAACATTCAGTACTTC
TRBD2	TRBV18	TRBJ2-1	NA	CASSPIELAGRNEQFF	TGTGCCAGCTCACCAATTGAACTAGCGGGACGGAATGAGCAGTTCTTC
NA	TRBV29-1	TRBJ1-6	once	CDKGPLGVYNSPLHF	TGCGATAAGGGACCTCTGGGAGTCTATAATTCACCCCTCCACTTT
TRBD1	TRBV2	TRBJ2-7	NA	CASRKQTGWGNEQYF	TGTGCCAGCAGGAAACAGACAGGGTGGGGAAACGAGCAGTACTTC
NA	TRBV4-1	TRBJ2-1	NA	CASSQVDLVTYNEQFF	TGCGCCAGCAGCCAAGTAGACTTGGTTACCTACAATGAGCAGTTCTTC
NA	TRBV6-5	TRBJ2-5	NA	CASTPYESETQYF	TGTGCCAGCACTCCTTACGAGTCAGAGACCCAGTACTTC